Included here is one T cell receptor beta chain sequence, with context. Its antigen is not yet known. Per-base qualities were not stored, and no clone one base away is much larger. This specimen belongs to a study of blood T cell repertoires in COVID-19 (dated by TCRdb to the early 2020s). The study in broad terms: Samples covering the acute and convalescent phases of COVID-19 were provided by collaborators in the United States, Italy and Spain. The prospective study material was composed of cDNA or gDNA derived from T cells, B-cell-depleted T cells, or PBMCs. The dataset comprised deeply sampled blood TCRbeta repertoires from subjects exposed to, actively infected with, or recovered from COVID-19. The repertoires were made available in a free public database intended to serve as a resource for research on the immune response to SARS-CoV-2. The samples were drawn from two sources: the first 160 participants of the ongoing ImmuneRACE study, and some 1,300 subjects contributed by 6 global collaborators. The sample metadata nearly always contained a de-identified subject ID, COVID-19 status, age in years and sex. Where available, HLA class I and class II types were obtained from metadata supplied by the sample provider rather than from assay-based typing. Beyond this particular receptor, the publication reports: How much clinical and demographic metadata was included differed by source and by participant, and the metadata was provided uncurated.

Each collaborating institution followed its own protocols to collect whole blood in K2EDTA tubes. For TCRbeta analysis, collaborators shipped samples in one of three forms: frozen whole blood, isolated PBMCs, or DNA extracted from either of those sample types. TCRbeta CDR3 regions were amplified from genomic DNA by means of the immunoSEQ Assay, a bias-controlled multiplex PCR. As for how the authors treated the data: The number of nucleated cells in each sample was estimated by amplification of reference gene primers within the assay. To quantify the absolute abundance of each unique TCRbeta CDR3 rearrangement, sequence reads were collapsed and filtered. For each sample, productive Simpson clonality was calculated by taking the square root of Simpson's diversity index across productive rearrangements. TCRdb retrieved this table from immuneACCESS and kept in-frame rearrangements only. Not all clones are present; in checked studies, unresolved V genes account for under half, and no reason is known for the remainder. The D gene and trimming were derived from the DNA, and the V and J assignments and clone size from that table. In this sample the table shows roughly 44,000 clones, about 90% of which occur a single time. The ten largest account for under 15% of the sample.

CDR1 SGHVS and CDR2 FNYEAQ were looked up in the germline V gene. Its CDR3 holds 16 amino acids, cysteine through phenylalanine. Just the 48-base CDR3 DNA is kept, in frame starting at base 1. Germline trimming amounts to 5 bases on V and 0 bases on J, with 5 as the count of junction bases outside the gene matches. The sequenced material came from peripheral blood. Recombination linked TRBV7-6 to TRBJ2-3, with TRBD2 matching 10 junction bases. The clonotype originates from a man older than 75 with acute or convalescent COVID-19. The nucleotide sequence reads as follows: TGTGCCAGCAGCCCATTAGCGGGGGGAAGCACAGATACGCAGTATTTT. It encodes CASSPLAGGSTDTQYF.